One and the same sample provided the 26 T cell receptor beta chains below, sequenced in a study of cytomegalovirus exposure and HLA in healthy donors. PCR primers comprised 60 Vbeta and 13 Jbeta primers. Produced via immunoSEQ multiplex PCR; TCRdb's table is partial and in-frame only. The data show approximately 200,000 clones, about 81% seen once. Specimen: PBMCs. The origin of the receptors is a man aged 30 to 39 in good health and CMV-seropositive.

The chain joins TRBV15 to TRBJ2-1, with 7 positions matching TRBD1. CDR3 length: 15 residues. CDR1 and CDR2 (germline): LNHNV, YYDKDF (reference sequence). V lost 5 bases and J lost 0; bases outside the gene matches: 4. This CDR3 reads CATSAGTVSYNEQFF. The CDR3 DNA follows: TGTGCCACCAGCGCCGGGACAGTCTCCTACAATGAGCAGTTCTTC. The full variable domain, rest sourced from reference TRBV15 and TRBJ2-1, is DAMVIQNPRYQVTQFGKPVTLSCSQTLNHNVMYWYQQKSSQAPKLLFHYYDKDFNNEADTPDNFQSRRPNTSFCFLDIRSPGLGDTAMYLCATSAGTVSYNEQFFGPGTRLTVL.

The CDR3 loop is CASSQPGGQPQHF. For the CDR3, the DNA is TGTGCCAGCAGTCAGCCGGGGGGACAGCCCCAGCATTTT. The V and J genes are TRBV6-5 and TRBJ1-5; possible D gene TRBD1, 5 bases. Germline CDR1 MNHEY, CDR2 SVGAGI. The CDR3 spans 13 residues. V was trimmed by 5 bases and J by 7 bases, leaving 12 bases between them.

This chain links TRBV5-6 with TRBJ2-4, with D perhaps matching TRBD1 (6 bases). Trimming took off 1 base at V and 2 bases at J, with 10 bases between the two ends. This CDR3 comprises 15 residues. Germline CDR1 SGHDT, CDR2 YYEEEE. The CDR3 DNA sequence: TGTGCCAGCAGCTTGTACAGGGAGCCCAAAAACATTCAGTACTTC. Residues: CASSLYREPKNIQYF.

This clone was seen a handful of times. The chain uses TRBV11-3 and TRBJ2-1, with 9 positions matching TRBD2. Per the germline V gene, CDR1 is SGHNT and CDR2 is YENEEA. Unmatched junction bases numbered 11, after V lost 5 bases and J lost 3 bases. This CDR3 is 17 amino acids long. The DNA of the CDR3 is TGTGCCAGCAGCCAAGGTGACGGGACTAGCAACTACAATGAGCAGTTCTTC. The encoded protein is CASSQGDGTSNYNEQFF.

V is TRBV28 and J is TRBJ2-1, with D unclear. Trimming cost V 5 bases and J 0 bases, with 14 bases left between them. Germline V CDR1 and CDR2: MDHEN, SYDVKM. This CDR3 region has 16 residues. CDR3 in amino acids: CASSARSYYSYNEQFF. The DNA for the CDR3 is TGTGCCAGCAGTGCTAGGTCCTATTACTCCTACAATGAGCAGTTCTTC. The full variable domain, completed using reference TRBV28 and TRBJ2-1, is DVKVTQSSRYLVKRTGEKVFLECVQDMDHENMFWYRQDPGLGLRLIYFSYDVKMKEKGDIPEGYSVSREKKERFSLILESASTNQTSMYLCASSARSYYSYNEQFFGPGTRLTVL.

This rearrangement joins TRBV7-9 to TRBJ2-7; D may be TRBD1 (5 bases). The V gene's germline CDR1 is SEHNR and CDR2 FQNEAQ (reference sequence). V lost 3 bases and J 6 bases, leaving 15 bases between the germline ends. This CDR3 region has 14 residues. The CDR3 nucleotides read TGTGCCAGCAGCTTCTCAAGGGTTAGGGGCGAGCAGTACTTC. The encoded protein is CASSFSRVRGEQYF.

This CDR3 is CASSLGGGMYTEAFF. In DNA, the CDR3 is TGTGCCAGCAGCTTGGGAGGGGGGATGTACACTGAAGCTTTCTTT. This chain uses TRBV7-9 with TRBJ1-1; a weak D match, TRBD1 (6 bases). There are 15 residues in the CDR3. The ends were cut back, 3 bases at V and 3 bases at J, with 14 bases in the middle. From germline, CDR1 is SEHNR and CDR2 FQNEAQ (reference sequence). Full variable domain (rest looked up from reference TRBV7-9 and TRBJ1-1): DTGVSQNPRHKITKRGQNVTFRCDPISEHNRLYWYRQTLGQGPEFLTYFQNEAQLEKSRLLSDRFSAERPKGSFSTLEIQRTEQGDSAMYLCASSLGGGMYTEAFFGQGTRLTVV.

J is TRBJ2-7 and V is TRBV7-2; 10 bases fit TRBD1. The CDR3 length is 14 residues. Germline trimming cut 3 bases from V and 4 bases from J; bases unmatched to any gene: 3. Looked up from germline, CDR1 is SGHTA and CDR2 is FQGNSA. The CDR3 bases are TGTGCCAGCAGCTTCGCGGGACAGGGGTACGAGCAGTACTTC. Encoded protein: CASSFAGQGYEQYF.

CDR3 in amino acids: CASSQDIVGYRSSGNTIYF. The CDR3 nucleotides read TGCGCCAGCAGCCAAGATATAGTGGGATACAGGAGCTCTGGAAACACCATATATTTT. The chain joins TRBV4-3 to TRBJ1-3; maybe TRBD1 (5 bases). Per the germline V gene, CDR1 is LGHNA and CDR2 is YSLEER. Between the trimmed V and J ends, which lost 0 bases and 0 bases, there was a span of 18 bases. The CDR3 runs 19 residues.

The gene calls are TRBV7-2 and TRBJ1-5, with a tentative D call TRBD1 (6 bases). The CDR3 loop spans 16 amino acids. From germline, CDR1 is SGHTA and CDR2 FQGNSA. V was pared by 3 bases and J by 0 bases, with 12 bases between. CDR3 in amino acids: CASSLIRGGSNQPQHF. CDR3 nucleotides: TGTGCCAGCAGCTTGATCAGGGGTGGTAGCAATCAGCCCCAGCATTTT. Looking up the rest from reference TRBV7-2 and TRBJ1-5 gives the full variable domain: GAGVSQSPSNKVTEKGKDVELRCDPISGHTALYWYRQSLGQGLEFLIYFQGNSAPDKSGLPSDRFSAERTGGSVSTLTIQRTQQEDSAVYLCASSLIRGGSNQPQHFGDGTRLSIL.

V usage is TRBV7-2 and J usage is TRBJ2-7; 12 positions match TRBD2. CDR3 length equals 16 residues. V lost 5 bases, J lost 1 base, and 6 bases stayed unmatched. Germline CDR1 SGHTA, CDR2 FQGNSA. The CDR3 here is CASSADGTSGSYEQYF. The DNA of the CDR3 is TGTGCCAGCAGCGCCGACGGGACTAGCGGGTCCTACGAGCAGTACTTC.

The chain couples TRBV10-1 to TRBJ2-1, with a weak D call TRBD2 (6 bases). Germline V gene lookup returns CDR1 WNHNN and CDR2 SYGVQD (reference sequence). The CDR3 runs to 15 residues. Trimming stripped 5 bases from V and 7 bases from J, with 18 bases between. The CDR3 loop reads CASSPLAEAQNEQFF. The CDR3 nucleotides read TGCGCCAGCAGTCCGTTAGCGGAAGCTCAGAATGAGCAGTTCTTC.

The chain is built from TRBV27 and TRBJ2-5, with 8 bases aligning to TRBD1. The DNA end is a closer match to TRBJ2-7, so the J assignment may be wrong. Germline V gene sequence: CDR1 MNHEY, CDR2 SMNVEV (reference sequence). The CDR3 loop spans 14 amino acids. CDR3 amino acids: CASSSQGASGEQYF. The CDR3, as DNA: TGTGCCAGCAGTTCCCAGGGGGCTTCAGGCGAGCAGTACTTC.

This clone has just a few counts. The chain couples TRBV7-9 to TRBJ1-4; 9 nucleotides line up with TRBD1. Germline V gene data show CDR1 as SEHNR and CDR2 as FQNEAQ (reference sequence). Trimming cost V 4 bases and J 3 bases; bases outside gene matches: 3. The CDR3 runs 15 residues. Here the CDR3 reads CASSSGTGSNEKLFF. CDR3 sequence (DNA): TGTGCCAGCAGCTCGGGGACAGGGTCTAATGAAAAACTGTTTTTT.

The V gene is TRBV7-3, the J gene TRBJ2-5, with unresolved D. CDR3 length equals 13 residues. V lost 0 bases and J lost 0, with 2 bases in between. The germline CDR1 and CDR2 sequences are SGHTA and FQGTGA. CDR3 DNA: TGTGCCAGCAGCTTAACCAACCAAGAGACCCAGTACTTC. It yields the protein CASSLTNQETQYF.

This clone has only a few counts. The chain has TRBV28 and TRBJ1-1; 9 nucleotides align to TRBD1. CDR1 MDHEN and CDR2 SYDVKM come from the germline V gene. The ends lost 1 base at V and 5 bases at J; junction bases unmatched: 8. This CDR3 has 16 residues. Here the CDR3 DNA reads TGTGCCAGCAGTTTATCGTTAGGGGACAGGGATACTGAAGCTTTCTTT. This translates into CASSLSLGDRDTEAFF.

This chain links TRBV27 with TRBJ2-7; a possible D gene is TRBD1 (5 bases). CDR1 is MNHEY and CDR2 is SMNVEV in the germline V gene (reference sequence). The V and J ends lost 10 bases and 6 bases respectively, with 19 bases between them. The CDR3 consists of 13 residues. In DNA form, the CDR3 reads TGTGCCACCCAGGGCGGCTGGCCACTCGAGCAGTACTTC. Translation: CATQGGWPLEQYF.

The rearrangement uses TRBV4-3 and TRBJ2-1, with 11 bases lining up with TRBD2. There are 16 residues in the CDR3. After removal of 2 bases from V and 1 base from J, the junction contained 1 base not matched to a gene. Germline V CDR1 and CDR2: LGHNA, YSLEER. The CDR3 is CASSQLAGGSYNEQFF. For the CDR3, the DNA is TGCGCCAGCAGCCAACTAGCGGGAGGATCCTACAATGAGCAGTTCTTC.

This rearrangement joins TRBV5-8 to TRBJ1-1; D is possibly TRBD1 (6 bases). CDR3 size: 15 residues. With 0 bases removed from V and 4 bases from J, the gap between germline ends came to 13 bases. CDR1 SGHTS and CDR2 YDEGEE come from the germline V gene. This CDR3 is CASSLAGGLFTEAFF. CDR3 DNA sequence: TGTGCCAGCAGCTTGGCGGGGGGGCTTTTCACTGAAGCTTTCTTT.

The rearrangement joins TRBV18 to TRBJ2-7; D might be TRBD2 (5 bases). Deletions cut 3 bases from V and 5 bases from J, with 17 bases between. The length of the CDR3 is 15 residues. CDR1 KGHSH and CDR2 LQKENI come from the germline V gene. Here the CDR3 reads CASSPPQGIGNEQYF. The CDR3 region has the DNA TGTGCCAGCTCACCCCCCCAAGGGATCGGGAACGAGCAGTACTTC. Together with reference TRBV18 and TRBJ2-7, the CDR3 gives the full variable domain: NAGVMQNPRHLVRRRGQEARLRCSPMKGHSHVYWYRQLPEEGLKFMVYLQKENIIDESGMPKERFSAEFPKEGPSILRIQQVVRGDSAAYFCASSPPQGIGNEQYFGPGTRLTVT.

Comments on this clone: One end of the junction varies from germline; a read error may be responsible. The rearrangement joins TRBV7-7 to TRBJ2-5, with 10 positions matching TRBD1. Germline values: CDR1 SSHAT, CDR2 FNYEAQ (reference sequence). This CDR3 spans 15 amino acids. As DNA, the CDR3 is TGTGCTAGCAGCCGCCGGACAGGGGGCCAAGAGACCCAGTACTTC. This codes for CASSRRTGGQETQYF.

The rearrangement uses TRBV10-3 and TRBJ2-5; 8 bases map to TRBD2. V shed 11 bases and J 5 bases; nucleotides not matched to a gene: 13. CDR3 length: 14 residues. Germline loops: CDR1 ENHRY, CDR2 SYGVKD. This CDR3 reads CASGVREGQETQYF. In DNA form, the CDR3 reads TGTGCCTCAGGGGTCCGGGAGGGCCAGGAGACCCAGTACTTC.

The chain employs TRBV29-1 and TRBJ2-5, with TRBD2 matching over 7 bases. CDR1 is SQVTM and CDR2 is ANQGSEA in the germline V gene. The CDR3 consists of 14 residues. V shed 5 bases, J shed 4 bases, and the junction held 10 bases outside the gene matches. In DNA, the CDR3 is TGCAGCGTTCCTCCTGCGGGAGCTCGAGAGACCCAGTACTTC. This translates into CSVPPAGARETQYF.

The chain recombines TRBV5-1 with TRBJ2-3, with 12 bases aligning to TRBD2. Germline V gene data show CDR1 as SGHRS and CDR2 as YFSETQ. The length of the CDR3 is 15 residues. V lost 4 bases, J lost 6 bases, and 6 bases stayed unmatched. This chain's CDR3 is CASSTGLAGFDTQYF. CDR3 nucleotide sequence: TGCGCCAGCAGCACGGGACTAGCGGGTTTTGATACGCAGTATTTT.

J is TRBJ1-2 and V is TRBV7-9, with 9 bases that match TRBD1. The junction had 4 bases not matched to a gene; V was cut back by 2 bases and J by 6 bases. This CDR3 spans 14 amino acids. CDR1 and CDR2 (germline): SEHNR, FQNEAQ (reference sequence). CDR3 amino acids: CASSLWGTGHGYTF. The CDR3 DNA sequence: TGTGCCAGCAGCTTATGGGGGACAGGGCATGGCTACACCTTC.

CDR3 region: CASGGISYNEQFF. The CDR3 DNA follows: TGCGCCAGCGGCGGGATTTCCTACAATGAGCAGTTCTTC. The rearrangement joins TRBV4-1 to TRBJ2-1, with D maybe TRBD2 (6 bases). The germline CDR1 and CDR2 sequences are MGHRA and YSYEKL. V was pared by 8 bases and J by 1 base, with 9 bases between. This CDR3 is 13 amino acids long.